The rows below give T cell receptor beta chains drawn from one sample of a study of blood T cell repertoires in COVID-19. Sequencing used immunoSEQ multiplex PCR; TCRdb keeps in-frame clones, though not all of them. In the table there are more than 200,000 clones, about 88% of which are singletons. Specimen: peripheral blood. Receptors originate from a man aged 40-49 years with acute or convalescent COVID-19. Both conserved end residues are part of each CDR3. A D gene is named only where the DNA matches it firmly. Not all rows give a size; the values are once, few, many and, for expanded clones, a class.

15 - - TRBJ1-4 TRBV29-1 CSVGGRVRDDEKLFF TGCAGCGTTGGGGGCCGGGTCAGGGATGATGAAAAACTGTTTTTT
15 - - TRBJ1-5 TRBV6-5 CASSYRGFSNQPQHF TGTGCCAGCAGTTACCGGGGTTTTAGCAATCAGCCCCAGCATTTT
13 - - TRBJ1-3 TRBV5-1 CASSTRGGNTIYF TGCGCCAGCAGCACCAGGGGTGGAAACACCATATATTTT
17 - TRBD2 TRBJ2-2 TRBV7-6 CASSFYSGGANTGELFF TGTGCCAGCAGCTTTTATAGCGGGGGCGCGAACACCGGGGAGCTGTTTTTT
13 - - TRBJ1-1 TRBV30 CAWSVSFNTEAFF TGTGCCTGGAGTGTTTCGTTTAACACTGAAGCTTTCTTT
18 - TRBD2 TRBJ2-3 TRBV27 CASSRGLAGPRSTDTQYF TGTGCCAGCAGTCGGGGACTAGCGGGACCCCGAAGCACAGATACGCAGTATTTT
18 - - TRBJ2-1 TRBV4-1 CASSQANLVGSAYNEQFF TGCGCCAGCAGCCAAGCCAATCTAGTAGGATCGGCCTACAATGAGCAGTTCTTC
15 - - TRBJ2-7 TRBV27 CASSFATGRSYEQYF TGTGCCAGCAGTTTCGCGACAGGGAGGTCTTACGAGCAGTACTTC
15 once - TRBJ2-2 TRBV11-3 CASSADSLNTGELFF TGTGCCAGCAGCGCGGACAGCCTAAACACCGGGGAGCTGTTTTTT
15 - - TRBJ2-1 TRBV2 CASSEVAGSYNEQFF TGTGCCAGCAGTGAAGTTGCGGGCTCCTACAATGAGCAGTTCTTC
12 - - TRBJ2-7 TRBV5-8 CASSPLVYEQYF TGTGCCAGCAGCCCACTAGTTTACGAGCAGTACTTC
15 - TRBD2 TRBJ2-3 TRBV28 CASRQREDGVNTQYF TGTGCCAGCAGGCAACGGGAGGACGGGGTAAATACGCAGTATTTT